This TCR beta chain is from a study of post-analysis software for immune sequencing data (dated by TCRdb to between 2014 and 2017). Looking at the study overall: Relapsing-remitting, secondary progressive and progressive-relapsing multiple sclerosis were recorded as disease courses, and subtype annotation was lacking for some patients. Patient repertoires were compared against around 10 previously published healthy control repertoires from donors aged 6 to 25 years. A subset of samples was prepared in parallel using single-end sample barcoding, then pooled and co-amplified after Illumina adapter ligation. Summary of the overall study and its limitations: Direct clustering with F measure showed strong co-clustering of samples prepared in the same batch, prompting a batch-effect correction. The control group was slightly older than the multiple sclerosis patient group. Roughly 5 TRBV segments, including TRBV5-6, TRBV5-1 and TRBV20-1, were significantly more frequent in patients than controls. Normalized Chao1 diversity was significantly lower in multiple sclerosis patients than controls, suggesting substantial peripheral T-cell clonal expansion.

To demonstrate the VDJtools post-analysis software, the study profiled TCR beta repertoires from the peripheral blood of approximately twelve young patients with multiple sclerosis. The multiple sclerosis patients were children and adolescents between roughly 6 and 16 years of age. Library construction relied on PCR. The sample was run on an Illumina HiSeq 2500. To reduce PCR and sequencing biases, unique molecular identifiers were incorporated into the TCR beta cDNA libraries. Roughly 0.5 million cDNA molecules were obtained per 1 to 10 million input T cells, so each molecule approximated one T cell. Patient libraries were prepared and sequenced with the same protocol used for the earlier healthy control dataset. Within a given batch, samples were prepared together, multiplexed and sequenced on the same HiSeq lane. Per the original workflow: Raw barcoded reads were processed with MIGEC, discarding single-read molecular identifier groups before consensus assembly and CDR3 extraction. Clonotype tables were post-analysed with VDJtools, and diversity was normalized by down-sampling all datasets to the smallest sample size. Repertoire overlap clustering matched CDR3 amino acid but not nucleotide sequences to correct batch-related cross-sample contamination. TCRdb handled the public reads itself, with Q25 trimming in fastp and clone calling in MiXCR, and kept productive beta chains. Rows merge per CDR3 protein into single entries with the most common DNA and genes. None of the V and J calls come from the authors' own analysis; TCRdb made them. This sample comprises about 680,000 distinct CDR3 sequences, roughly three fifths of them detected only once. Around 11% of the sample is in the top ten clones.

A remark on this clonotype: Its recognized antigen is unknown. Per-base qualities were not stored, and no clone one base away is much larger.

Inclusive of the bounding cysteine and phenylalanine, the CDR3 is 15 residues long. Only the CDR3 part of the read is kept: 45 bases, read in frame from the first base. The germline V gene provides CDR1 LGHNA and CDR2 YSLEER. Germline trimming: 4 bases from V, 6 bases from J; junction bases outside gene matches: 5. The receptor's source is a girl between 2 and 10 years old with multiple sclerosis. The sequence links TRBV4-3 to TRBJ2-1, with 11 bases in between that match TRBD2. The sample consisted of blood. The nucleotide sequence reads as follows: TGCGCCAGCAGCCCACGGACTAGCGGGCTCAATGAGCAGTTCTTC. Its protein is CASSPRTSGLNEQFF.